This TCR beta chain was recorded in a study of patients and donors after allogeneic stem cell transplantation. V shed 3 bases and J shed 4 bases, with 10 bases lying between them. The CDR3 loop spans 14 amino acids. Germline V gene lookup returns CDR1 SGHTA and CDR2 FQGNSA. TCRdb reprocessed the RT-PCR reads with MiXCR, giving one entry per CDR3 protein. The data hold more than 850,000 distinct CDR3 sequences, with 15% to 20% observed a single time. The V call is TRBV7-2, the J call TRBJ1-5; possible D gene TRBD1, 5 bases. Sequencing was carried out using blood, either unsorted or a sorted T cell fraction (not recorded which). The TCR comes from a human donor who was either an allogeneic HSCT recipient or a stem cell or donor lymphocyte infusion donor (not recorded which). It is not recorded whose cells these are; they may come from a transplant donor. The CDR3: CASSFNGGNQPQHF. Written as DNA, the CDR3 is TGTGCCAGCAGCTTTAACGGGGGAAATCAGCCCCAGCATTTT. Based on the CDR3 plus reference TRBV7-2 and TRBJ1-5, the full variable domain is GAGVSQSPSNKVTEKGKDVELRCDPISGHTALYWYRQSLGQGLEFLIYFQGNSAPDKSGLPSDRFSAERTGGSVSTLTIQRTQQEDSAVYLCASSFNGGNQPQHFGDGTRLSIL.